A single sample gave rise to the 8 T cell receptor beta chains below, sequenced in a study of blood T cell repertoires in COVID-19. TCRdb's table, derived via immunoSEQ multiplex PCR, lists solely in-frame clones and lacks some. The sample holds around 50,000 clones, 90% seen once. Sample: peripheral blood. The receptors come from a man in his 70s with active COVID-19.

The chain joins TRBV18 to TRBJ2-5; 9 bases agree with TRBD1. CDR3 length: 16 residues. Trimming at V came to 3 bases and at J to 2 bases, leaving 7 bases not matched to a gene. The germline V gene encodes CDR1 KGHSH and CDR2 LQKENI. This CDR3 reads CASSPYFGTGQETQYF. CDR3 coding DNA: TGTGCCAGCTCACCTTATTTCGGGACAGGGCAAGAGACCCAGTACTTC.

The CDR3 DNA reads TGTGCCAGCACCTCTAGCGGGGAGCTGTTTTTT. Translating it yields CASTSSGELFF. This chain joins TRBV21-1 and TRBJ2-2; the table names TRBD2, a call not compared with the DNA. TRBV21-1 is listed as a pseudogene. CDR3 length: 11 residues.

A single count supports this clone. This chain links TRBV7-9 with TRBJ2-2; possible D gene TRBD2, 6 bases. Germline V gene data show CDR1 as SEHNR and CDR2 as FQNEAQ (reference sequence). V was clipped by 0 bases and J by 0 bases, with 11 bases between them. The CDR3 runs 17 residues. The CDR3 coding sequence is TGTGCCAGCAGCTTAGCGAAGGGACTGTCGAACACCGGGGAGCTGTTTTTT. Its translation is CASSLAKGLSNTGELFF. Combining the CDR3 with reference TRBV7-9 and TRBJ2-2 gives the whole variable domain DTGVSQNPRHKITKRGQNVTFRCDPISEHNRLYWYRQTLGQGPEFLTYFQNEAQLEKSRLLSDRFSAERPKGSFSTLEIQRTEQGDSAMYLCASSLAKGLSNTGELFFGEGSRLTVL.

The gene calls are TRBV9 and TRBJ2-3; TRBD2 aligns across 7 bases. This CDR3 is built from 17 residues. Germline values: CDR1 SGDLS, CDR2 YYNGEE. V shed 3 bases, J shed 2 bases, and the junction held 12 bases outside the gene matches. CDR3 DNA sequence: TGTGCCAGCAGCGCCTGGGGCGGGGGACCCCTCACAGATACGCAGTATTTT. This codes for CASSAWGGGPLTDTQYF.

V gene TRBV11-2 combines with J gene TRBJ2-5; TRBD1 agrees at 8 bases. This CDR3 is 19 amino acids long. Germline CDR1 reads SGHAT; CDR2 reads FQNNGV. The V and J ends lost 4 bases and 2 bases, in that order; junction bases with no gene match: 18. CDR3 DNA: TGTGCCAGCAGCTCCCTAGGTCGGCAGGGGGCCGTTATTCAAGAGACCCAGTACTTC. As protein: CASSSLGRQGAVIQETQYF.

This chain uses TRBV28 with TRBJ2-7, with 9 nucleotides matching TRBD2. The CDR3 is made up of 20 amino acids. J lost 0 bases, V lost 2 bases, and 17 bases had no gene match. CDR1 is MDHEN, CDR2 SYDVKM, per germline. CDR3 region: CASSLLLAGRGMGGSYEQYF. The CDR3 DNA reads TGTGCCAGCAGTTTACTCCTAGCGGGAAGAGGGATGGGGGGCTCCTACGAGCAGTACTTC.

The chain uses TRBV9 and TRBJ2-3, with 12 bases lining up with TRBD2. Germline V gives CDR1 SGDLS, CDR2 YYNGEE. The ends lost 3 bases at V and 6 bases at J; junction bases unmatched: 5. The CDR3 totals 15 residues. CDR3 DNA sequence: TGTGCCAGCAGCGCCGTCCTAGCGGGAGGGGATACGCAGTATTTT. Protein: CASSAVLAGGDTQYF.

This sequence joins TRBV19 and TRBJ2-7; TRBD2 might be the D (7 bases). Trimming removed 0 bases at V and 5 bases at J, with 11 bases between. Germline CDR1 is LNHDA and CDR2 is SQIVND (reference sequence). The CDR3 totals 14 residues. CDR3 coding DNA: TGTGCCAGTAGTATAGATCGGGGGGCCAACGAGCAGTACTTC. Translated: CASSIDRGANEQYF.